The 5 T cell receptor beta chains listed next were all sequenced from one sample in a study of OX40 agonist ivuxolimab in advanced cancers. Measured with immunoSEQ multiplex PCR; TCRdb has only the in-frame clones, and not every one. The sample includes some 8,900 clones, 70% of them seen just once. Here the sequenced sample was CD4+ or CD8+ T cells sorted from blood, taken in a trial of the OX40 agonist ivuxolimab. These receptors were obtained from an adult with an advanced solid tumor such as melanoma, head and neck, liver or kidney cancer.

This clone was counted ten times or more. This same CDR3 is encoded by further DNA sequences in the sample. J is TRBJ1-5 and V is TRBV7-6; 7 bases are a match to TRBD1. Germline assignment: CDR1 SGHVS and CDR2 FNYEAQ. This CDR3 has 13 amino acids. Trimming took 3 bases from V and 4 from J; bases not matched to a gene: 0. CDR3 loop: CASSLDRNQPQHF. DNA of the CDR3: TGTGCCAGCAGCTTGGACAGGAATCAGCCCCAGCATTTT.

The V call is TRBV14, the J call TRBJ2-4, with 10 bases matching TRBD1. CDR3 length: 14 residues. V lost 4 bases and J lost 7; bases outside the gene matches: 4. Germline V gives CDR1 SGHDN, CDR2 FVKESK. Here the CDR3 reads CASSRTGGKNIQYF. The CDR3 DNA is TGTGCCAGCAGCCGGACAGGGGGGAAGAACATTCAGTACTTC. Supplemented by reference TRBV14 and TRBJ2-4, the full variable domain reads EAGVTQFPSHSVIEKGQTVTLRCDPISGHDNLYWYRRVMGKEIKFLLHFVKESKQDESGMPNNRFLAERTGGTYSTLKVQPAELEDSGVYFCASSRTGGKNIQYFGAGTRLSVL.

In the case of this clone: One end of the junction is discordant with germline, which a read error may explain. The genes are TRBV7-9 and TRBJ2-1; D might be TRBD2 (5 bases). The CDR3 is made up of 18 amino acids. Germline V gives CDR1 SEHNR, CDR2 FQNEAQ (reference sequence). The CDR3 is CASSSGITAMSFHNEQFF. In DNA, the CDR3 is TGCGCCAGCAGCTCCGGGATTACAGCGATGTCTTTCCACAATGAGCAGTTCTTC.

This clone was detected a few times. V and J are TRBV6-1 and TRBJ1-1; D possibly corresponds to TRBD1 (5 bases). The CDR3 length is 13 residues. Germline loops: CDR1 MNHNS, CDR2 SASEGT. Trimming pared 7 bases from V and 4 bases from J, leaving 13 bases between. CDR3 residues: CASKGTGGTEAFF. For the CDR3, the DNA is TGTGCCAGCAAAGGGACGGGTGGCACTGAAGCTTTCTTT.

This clone is medium-sized within its sample. The rearrangement links TRBV10-1 to TRBJ2-3; D possibly uses TRBD1 or TRBD2 (5 bases each). This CDR3 has 14 amino acids. CDR1 and CDR2 from the germline V gene are WNHNN and SYGVQD (reference sequence). Deletions cut 5 bases from V and 4 bases from J, with 13 bases between. CDR3 amino acids: CASSPWDVPDTQYF. The CDR3 DNA is TGCGCCAGCAGTCCCTGGGACGTCCCAGATACGCAGTATTTT.